The 22 T cell receptor beta chains presented below share a single source sample, sequenced in a study of T cell responses to AZD1222 COVID-19 vaccine. Assay used: immunoSEQ multiplex PCR; TCRdb lists only in-frame clones, some missing. The sample has approximately 140,000 clones, 80% to 95% seen once; the top ten hold around 3.1%. This material consisted of peripheral blood, taken 28 days after the second AZD1222 dose. All receptors derive from an adult who received the AZD1222 COVID-19 vaccine.

The chain couples TRBV30 to TRBJ2-7; 9 nucleotides match TRBD1. Germline values: CDR1 GTSNPN, CDR2 SVGIG (reference sequence). Unmatched junction bases numbered 9, after V lost 4 bases and J lost 5 bases. The CDR3 is 14 residues long. In DNA form, the CDR3 reads TGTGCCTGGAACTCCGGGACAGGGTTACACGAGCAGTACTTC. This encodes CAWNSGTGLHEQYF.

The chain links TRBV7-2 to TRBJ2-5; D gene ambiguous. V was shortened by 0 bases and J by 1 base, with 0 bases between the two germline ends. The CDR3 is made up of 12 amino acids. CDR1 and CDR2 (germline): SGHTA, FQGNSA. The CDR3 DNA reads TGTGCCAGCAGCTTAGCCCAAGAGACCCAGTACTTC. The encoded protein is CASSLAQETQYF. The whole variable domain, filled in from reference TRBV7-2 and TRBJ2-5, reads GAGVSQSPSNKVTEKGKDVELRCDPISGHTALYWYRQSLGQGLEFLIYFQGNSAPDKSGLPSDRFSAERTGGSVSTLTIQRTQQEDSAVYLCASSLAQETQYFGPGTRLLVL.

The chain uses TRBV5-1 and TRBJ2-1, with 8 bases lining up with TRBD2. With 0 bases clipped from V and 8 bases from J, the junction kept 4 bases outside the gene matches. The germline V gene has CDR1 SGHRS and CDR2 YFSETQ. CDR3 size: 14 residues. Here the CDR3 DNA reads TGCGCCAGCAGCTTGGAGCTAGCGGGCGATGAGCAGTTCTTC. Translated, it gives CASSLELAGDEQFF.

The chain links TRBV6-5 to TRBJ1-1; D remains unclear. The CDR3 is 12 amino acids. The germline gives CDR1 MNHEY, CDR2 SVGAGI. V was trimmed by 5 bases and J by 11 bases, leaving 15 bases between them. The DNA for the CDR3 is TGTGCCAGCAGTAGGGCCGCCTCCGAGGCTTTCTTT. It translates to CASSRAASEAFF.

The CDR3 DNA reads as TGTGCCAGCAGTGAAGCCCCGGGAGGGCCGACAGATACGCAGTATTTT. The encoded protein is CASSEAPGGPTDTQYF. This chain uses TRBV25-1 with TRBJ2-3; 8 nucleotides agree with TRBD2. Germline V gene lookup returns CDR1 MGHDK and CDR2 SYGVNS. The CDR3 sequence is 16 residues long. V shed 2 bases, J shed 3 bases, and the junction held 7 bases outside the gene matches.

This chain uses TRBV7-6 with TRBJ1-3; D ambiguous. Trimming stripped 0 bases from V and 0 bases from J, with 6 bases between. The CDR3 consists of 15 residues. CDR1 is SGHVS, CDR2 FNYEAQ, per germline. CDR3 DNA sequence: TGTGCCAGCAGCTTAGCGACCGGCTCTGGAAACACCATATATTTT. It encodes CASSLATGSGNTIYF.

The V call is TRBV4-1, the J call TRBJ1-4; no clear D. Germline CDR1 MGHRA, CDR2 YSYEKL. CDR3 length: 14 residues. Trimming left V 5 bases short and J 9 bases short, with 16 bases between. The CDR3 sequence: CASSYGPEVKKLFF. CDR3 DNA: TGCGCCAGCAGCTACGGACCGGAGGTGAAAAAACTGTTTTTT.

The gene calls are TRBV11-2 and TRBJ2-3; no clear D. Trimming cost V 5 bases and J 5 bases, with 14 bases left between them. Germline CDR1 and CDR2: SGHAT and FQNNGV. The CDR3 length is 14 residues. This CDR3 is CASSPFARGDTQYF. Written as DNA, the CDR3 is TGTGCCAGCAGCCCCTTCGCGAGAGGAGATACGCAGTATTTT.

The table lists this clone with a count of one. The chain has TRBV11-2 and TRBJ1-4, with 8 bases identical to TRBD1. V was clipped by 1 base and J by 8 bases; unmatched bases: 3. The CDR3 spans 14 residues. CDR1 SGHAT and CDR2 FQNNGV come from the germline V gene. In DNA form, the CDR3 reads TGTGCCAGCAGCTTAGGACAGGGGAGGGAAAAACTGTTTTTT. This gives the protein CASSLGQGREKLFF.

The V gene is TRBV7-9, the J gene TRBJ1-1; D gene uncertain. The CDR3 extends over 12 amino acids. Germline V gene lookup returns CDR1 SEHNR and CDR2 FQNEAQ (reference sequence). V was trimmed by 3 bases and J by 7 bases, leaving 9 bases between them. CDR3 in amino acids: CASSLPKVEAFF. CDR3 DNA sequence: TGTGCCAGCAGCTTGCCAAAAGTTGAAGCTTTCTTT.

The gene calls are TRBV5-6 and TRBJ1-2; 10 bases align to TRBD1. J was trimmed by 6 bases and V by 4 bases; bases with no gene match: 6. CDR3 size: 14 residues. Germline CDR1 is SGHDT and CDR2 is YYEEEE. The CDR3 sequence is CASSHPGTGDGYTF. CDR3 in DNA: TGTGCCAGCAGCCACCCCGGGACAGGGGATGGCTACACCTTC.

In this sample, this clone turned up many times. The chain recombines TRBV15 with TRBJ2-1; D is perhaps TRBD1 (6 bases). The CDR3 spans 18 residues. V lost 0 bases to trimming and J lost 14 bases, with 29 bases between them. CDR1 and CDR2 (germline): LNHNV, YYDKDF (reference sequence). This CDR3 reads CATSREGAGYYNVSVEFF. Written as DNA, the CDR3 is TGTGCCACCAGCAGAGAGGGGGCCGGATACTACAATGTCTCAGTGGAGTTCTTC.

V usage is TRBV20-1 and J usage is TRBJ2-1; D is tentatively TRBD1 or TRBD2 (5 bases each). Trimming cost V 8 bases and J 8 bases, with 13 bases left between them. The CDR3 runs to 11 residues. CDR1 and CDR2 from the germline V gene are DFQATT and SNEGSKA (reference sequence). CDR3: CSQGRSDEQFF. In nucleotides, the CDR3 is TGCAGTCAGGGACGCTCGGATGAGCAGTTCTTC.

The CDR3: CATSRDPLNTKNIQYF. CDR3 sequence (DNA): TGTGCCACCAGCAGAGATCCGCTGAACACCAAAAACATTCAGTACTTC. V usage is TRBV15 and J usage is TRBJ2-4; no firm D call. This CDR3 is 16 amino acids long. Between the trimmed V and J ends, which lost 0 bases and 2 bases, there was a span of 11 bases. Per the germline V gene, CDR1 is LNHNV and CDR2 is YYDKDF (reference sequence).

V gene TRBV19 combines with J gene TRBJ2-7, with D tentatively TRBD1 (6 bases). CDR1 is LNHDA and CDR2 is SQIVND in the germline V gene (reference sequence). The CDR3 has 16 amino acids. The V end lost 3 bases, the J end lost 7 bases, and 22 bases lay between the germline ends. The CDR3 DNA reads as TGTGCCAGTAGTATCCCTTTTGGCAGGGGATCGGGGGAGCAGTACTTC. Amino acids: CASSIPFGRGSGEQYF.

The rearrangement uses TRBV6-6 and TRBJ2-1; D gene unclear. V was trimmed by 6 bases and J by 5 bases, leaving 11 bases between them. This CDR3 spans 13 amino acids. Germline V CDR1 and CDR2: MNHNY, SVGAGI (reference sequence). The CDR3 loop reads CASSRPEDNEQFF. DNA of the CDR3: TGTGCCAGCAGCCGACCCGAGGACAATGAGCAGTTCTTC.

This sequence joins TRBV24-1 and TRBJ1-4; TRBD1 aligns across 7 bases. The V gene's germline CDR1 is KGHDR and CDR2 SFDVKD. This CDR3 contains 15 residues. V lost 5 bases to trimming and J lost 6 bases; unmatched junction nucleotides: 8. CDR3 sequence: CATSGRDSGHEKLFF. In DNA, the CDR3 is TGTGCCACCAGTGGAAGGGACAGCGGGCATGAAAAACTGTTTTTT.

As regards this clone: The final CDR3 position lacks the conserved phenylalanine or tryptophan, pointing to a likely read error. No DNA is shown, since the ends of the CDR3 on it are uncertain; the CDR3 is the one TCRdb lists. This chain links TRBV24-1 with TRBJ2-7; TRBD1 is the table's D call, not checked against the DNA. The CDR3 comprises 8 residues, both ends counted. The V gene's germline CDR1 is KGHDR and CDR2 SFDVKD. The CDR3 reads CATSVRHG.

The chain links TRBV27 to TRBJ1-5; D unclear. The germline V gene has CDR1 MNHEY and CDR2 SMNVEV (reference sequence). The CDR3 is 14 amino acids. The germline V and J ends were trimmed by 8 bases and 5 bases, with 16 bases remaining between them. The CDR3 here is CASSSLRADQPQHF. The DNA for the CDR3 is TGTGCCAGCTCCTCCCTGAGGGCAGATCAGCCCCAGCATTTT.

The chain links TRBV6-5 to TRBJ2-7, with D perhaps given as TRBD1 or TRBD2 (5 bases each). The germline V gene has CDR1 MNHEY and CDR2 SVGAGI. This CDR3 has 16 amino acids. Trimming cost V 3 bases and J 0 bases, with 15 bases left between them. The CDR3 sequence: CASSYPRDGNSYEQYF. In DNA, the CDR3 is TGTGCCAGCAGTTATCCCCGGGACGGAAACTCCTACGAGCAGTACTTC.

The J gene is TRBJ2-7, the V gene TRBV7-6; D is unclear. Germline V gene data show CDR1 as SGHVS and CDR2 as FNYEAQ. V dropped 3 bases and J dropped 1 base, with 7 bases sitting between them. This CDR3 comprises 13 residues. The CDR3 region is CASSFPGSYEQYF. CDR3 coding DNA: TGTGCCAGCAGCTTTCCAGGATCCTACGAGCAGTACTTC.

The rearrangement uses TRBV20-1 and TRBJ2-3; the D is unclear. The germline CDR1 and CDR2 sequences are DFQATT and SNEGSKA (reference sequence). CDR3 length: 11 amino acids. The V and J ends lost 4 bases and 0 bases respectively, with 2 bases between them. The CDR3 DNA follows: TGCAGTGCTACTAGCACAGATACGCAGTATTTT. Residues: CSATSTDTQYF.